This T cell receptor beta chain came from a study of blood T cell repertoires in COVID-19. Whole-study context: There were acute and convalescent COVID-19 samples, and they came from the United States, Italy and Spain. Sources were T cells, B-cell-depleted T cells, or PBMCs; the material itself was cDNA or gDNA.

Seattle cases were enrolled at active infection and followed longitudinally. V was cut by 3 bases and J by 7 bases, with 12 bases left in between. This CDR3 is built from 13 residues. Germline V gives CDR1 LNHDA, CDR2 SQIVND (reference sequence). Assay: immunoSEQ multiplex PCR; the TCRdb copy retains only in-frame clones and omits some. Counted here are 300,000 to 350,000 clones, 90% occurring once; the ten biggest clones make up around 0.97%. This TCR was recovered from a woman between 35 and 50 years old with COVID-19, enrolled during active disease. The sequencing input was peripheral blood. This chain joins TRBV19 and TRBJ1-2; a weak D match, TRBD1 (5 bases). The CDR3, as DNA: TGTGCCAGTAGTATCCCCTCTAGGGGTGGCTACACCTTC. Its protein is CASSIPSRGGYTF.